This TCR beta chain is from a study of cytomegalovirus exposure and HLA in healthy donors (dated by TCRdb to about 2017). Broadly, across the study: According to a later analysis, the roughly 130 validation repertoires were produced on the same platform as the 666 repertoires of the first cohort. The study aimed to test whether cataloging public T cell receptors could reveal signatures of past pathogen exposure. Besides the first cohort of roughly 700 subjects, a separate validation cohort made up of roughly 120 different subjects was used. To predict cytomegalovirus infection status, the study brought together high-throughput TCR immunosequencing, statistical association of individual TCRs with disease status, and machine learning. The study at large found these results: The authors suggested that the approach could potentially be extended to other disease states and immunological phenotypes. In vitro tests confirmed that a few of the cytomegalovirus-associated TCR beta chains recognize cytomegalovirus antigens. In the study, some 160 TCR beta chains were listed as associated with cytomegalovirus. Subsequent analysis determined that TCRs grouped into clusters in the first cohort also showed a tendency toward co-occurrence across the 90 to 150 validation repertoires, and 85% to 95% of cluster scores exceeded 0. In both the original and validation cohorts, the classifier was reported to diagnose cytomegalovirus status with high specificity and sensitivity. Most TCR sequences were seen in very few donors, while some public TCRs were found in many individuals. The validation cohort had no HLA typing available for a later analysis, so co-occurrence within that cohort was assessed over all 120 or so repertoires.

Receptors were amplified or captured by the immunoSEQ multiplex PCR assay. Under the source paper's analysis protocol: A statistical classification framework was built to diagnose cytomegalovirus status from the catalog of TCR beta chain sequences. TCRdb stores this immuneACCESS table with in-frame sequences only. Part of the clones is absent; in the studies checked, under half of the shortfall reflects unresolved V genes, and no reason is known for the rest. V and J calls and clone size are copied from that table; D and trimming were computed from the DNA. A total of 150,000 to 200,000 clones appear in this sample, roughly 85% of them only once. Jointly, the top ten make up approximately 16% of the sample. With regard to this clone: Its antigen is currently not known. No base quality information exists; no much larger clone differs at one position.

Donors formed part of the validation cohort, which comprised about 130 subjects and was distinct from the first cohort of under 850 subjects. From the germline V gene, CDR1 is SGHRS and CDR2 is YFSETQ. The cysteine opens and the phenylalanine closes a CDR3 of 14 amino acids. The CDR3 DNA has 42 bases and is translated from base 1. V was cut back by 0 bases and J by 5 bases, leaving a gap of 11 bases between them. Sequencing input: PBMCs. This receptor chain uses TRBV5-1 and TRBJ2-5, and perhaps TRBD1 as D gene, on 6 matching bases. This sequence originates from a man younger than 35 in good health and CMV-seropositive. The CDR3 protein is CASSLAQGKETQYF. The DNA sequence follows: TGCGCCAGCAGCTTGGCACAGGGAAAGGAGACCCAGTACTTC.